These 19 T cell receptor beta chains came from one sample sequenced in a study of brain T cells in children with intractable seizures. Method: immunoSEQ multiplex PCR; TCRdb's copy keeps in-frame clones and lacks some. This sample has roughly 64,000 clones; approximately 95% occur once, and the top ten carry 0.35% to 0.4%. The source was peripheral blood, collected at surgery. These receptors originate from a boy younger than two with focal cortical dysplasia and intractable seizures.

The rearrangement links TRBV11-2 to TRBJ2-5, with D possibly TRBD2 on 5 matching bases. Trimming shortened V by 5 bases and J by 4 bases, and 5 bases separated the two germline ends. The CDR3 contains 11 residues. Germline V gives CDR1 SGHAT, CDR2 FQNNGV. This CDR3 reads CASSEGETQYF. CDR3 nucleotide sequence: TGTGCCAGCAGCGAGGGAGAGACCCAGTACTTC. The full variable domain, its missing parts supplied by reference TRBV11-2 and TRBJ2-5, is EAGVAQSPRYKIIEKRQSVAFWCNPISGHATLYWYQQILGQGPKLLIQFQNNGVVDDSQLPKDRFSAERLKGVDSTLKIQPAKLEDSAVYLCASSEGETQYFGPGTRLLVL.

The chain carries TRBV15 and TRBJ2-1; no clear D. Between the trimmed V and J ends, which lost 1 base and 3 bases, there was a span of 1 base. The CDR3 has 12 residues. Germline CDR1 and CDR2: LNHNV and YYDKDF (reference sequence). The CDR3 bases are TGTGCCACCAGCAGAGGCTACAATGAGCAGTTCTTC. Translating gives CATSRGYNEQFF.

V is TRBV3-1 (or the pseudogene TRBV3-2) and J is TRBJ2-5, with a tentative D call TRBD2 (5 bases). Germline CDR1 and CDR2: LGHDT and YNNKEL (reference sequence). Trimming shortened V by 0 bases and J by 7 bases, and 6 bases separated the two germline ends. The CDR3 sequence is 12 residues long. CDR3 in amino acids: CASSQDRGTQYF. CDR3 in DNA: TGTGCCAGCAGCCAAGATCGGGGGACCCAGTACTTC.

This chain joins TRBV3-1 (or the pseudogene TRBV3-2) and TRBJ2-5; TRBD2 agrees at 9 bases. Germline-derived CDR1 and CDR2 are LGHDT and YNNKEL (reference sequence). Unmatched junction bases numbered 5, after V lost 4 bases and J lost 5 bases. The CDR3 consists of 14 residues. The CDR3 here is CASSPLAGRETQYF. The CDR3 region has the DNA TGTGCCAGCAGCCCGCTAGCGGGGAGGGAGACCCAGTACTTC.

The genes are TRBV11-2 and TRBJ2-1; D remains ambiguous. The CDR3 runs 12 residues. The germline V and J ends were trimmed by 5 bases and 7 bases, with 9 bases remaining between them. Germline CDR1 and CDR2: SGHAT and FQNNGV. The CDR3 bases are TGTGCCAGCAGCGTATACGGGAATGAGCAGTTCTTC. It encodes CASSVYGNEQFF.

The count of this clone is one. The genes are TRBV6-6 and TRBJ2-7; no firm D call. Looked up from germline, CDR1 is MNHNY and CDR2 is SVGAGI (reference sequence). Trimming removed 0 bases from V and 5 bases from J, with 5 bases in between. The CDR3 is 12 residues long. For the CDR3, the DNA is TGTGCCAGCAGTTACTCAGGTGACGAGCAGTACTTC. It specifies CASSYSGDEQYF.

The CDR3: CASSPWTSGSNEQFF. The CDR3 nucleotides are TGTGCCAGCAGCCCATGGACTAGCGGGAGTAATGAGCAGTTCTTC. V is TRBV9 and J is TRBJ2-1; 13 nucleotides match TRBD2. CDR1 is SGDLS, CDR2 YYNGEE, per germline. J lost 7 bases, V lost 4 bases, and 5 bases had no gene match. The CDR3 has 15 amino acids.

The chain links TRBV19 to TRBJ2-5; 13 nucleotides align to TRBD2. CDR1 and CDR2 (germline): LNHDA, SQIVND (reference sequence). This CDR3 spans 16 amino acids. The trim removed 5 bases at V and 5 bases at J, leaving 8 bases unmatched. As DNA, the CDR3 is TGTGCCAGTAGTCCGAAACTAGCGGGAGGGGACGAGACCCAGTACTTC. Residues: CASSPKLAGGDETQYF.

The V call is TRBV2, the J call TRBJ2-7; TRBD2 agrees at 11 bases. This CDR3 comprises 19 residues. V lost 3 bases to trimming and J lost 0 bases; unmatched junction nucleotides: 13. Germline values: CDR1 SNHLY, CDR2 FYNNEI. The CDR3 loop is CASSDVASGGHRNSYEQYF. The CDR3 DNA reads as TGTGCCAGCAGTGACGTGGCTAGCGGGGGGCACAGGAACTCCTACGAGCAGTACTTC. The full variable domain, rest sourced from reference TRBV2 and TRBJ2-7, is EPEVTQTPSHQVTQMGQEVILRCVPISNHLYFYWYRQILGQKVEFLVSFYNNEISEKSEIFDDQFSVERPDGSNFTLKIRSTKLEDSAMYFCASSDVASGGHRNSYEQYFGPGTRLTVT.

The V and J genes are TRBV19 and TRBJ2-2; D is perhaps TRBD1 (5 bases). V dropped 2 bases and J dropped 0 bases, with 13 bases sitting between them. The CDR3 is 17 amino acids. From germline, CDR1 is LNHDA and CDR2 SQIVND (reference sequence). The CDR3 nucleotides read TGTGCCAGTAGTATATCTCCAGGGCCCCCGAACACCGGGGAGCTGTTTTTT. As protein: CASSISPGPPNTGELFF.

The chain is built from TRBV5-1 and TRBJ2-1; 8 nucleotides match TRBD1. Germline lookup yields CDR1 SGHRS and CDR2 YFSETQ. The trim removed 2 bases at V and 6 bases at J, leaving 1 base unmatched. This CDR3 comprises 13 residues. CDR3 DNA: TGCGCCAGCAGCTTACAGGGGGGCAATGAGCAGTTCTTC. This sequence encodes CASSLQGGNEQFF.

This clone appeared once. This rearrangement joins TRBV19 to TRBJ1-1, with TRBD1 as a possible D gene (5 bases). CDR1 is LNHDA, CDR2 SQIVND, per germline (reference sequence). This CDR3 region has 15 residues. Trimming shortened V by 5 bases and J by 4 bases, and 17 bases separated the two germline ends. Here the CDR3 DNA reads TGTGCCAGTAGTCCCTCTTTGGGGGTAGGCACTGAAGCTTTCTTT. This encodes CASSPSLGVGTEAFF.

J is TRBJ1-6 and V is TRBV5-6; TRBD1 is a possible D gene (6 bases). Germline V gives CDR1 SGHDT, CDR2 YYEEEE. Trimming took off 2 bases at V and 1 base at J, with 13 bases between the two ends. This CDR3 is built from 17 residues. CDR3 DNA: TGTGCCAGCAGCTTCCGGGGGACATTATCCTATAATTCACCCCTCCACTTT. Protein product: CASSFRGTLSYNSPLHF. Together with reference TRBV5-6 and TRBJ1-6, the CDR3 gives the full variable domain: DAGVTQSPTHLIKTRGQQVTLRCSPKSGHDTVSWYQQALGQGPQFIFQYYEEEERQRGNFPDRFSGHQFPNYSSELNVNALLLGDSALYLCASSFRGTLSYNSPLHFGNGTRLTVT.

The V call is TRBV5-1, the J call TRBJ1-2; 7 bases map to TRBD1. The ends lost 2 bases at V and 7 bases at J; junction bases unmatched: 11. The CDR3 totals 15 residues. In germline, CDR1 is SGHRS, CDR2 YFSETQ. CDR3 protein: CASSFGRTGAAGYTF. DNA of the CDR3: TGCGCCAGCAGCTTCGGGCGTACAGGGGCGGCTGGCTACACCTTC.

The V gene is TRBV28, the J gene TRBJ1-3; 10 nucleotides align to TRBD1. Germline CDR1 is MDHEN and CDR2 is SYDVKM. This CDR3 has 12 amino acids. CDR3 residues: CATGGLGNTIYF. The CDR3 coding sequence is TGTGCGACAGGGGGCCTGGGAAACACCATATATTTT.

This clone was observed a single time. The chain recombines TRBV5-1 with TRBJ1-1; D is ambiguous. CDR1 is SGHRS, CDR2 YFSETQ, per germline. With 4 bases removed from V and 2 bases from J, the gap between germline ends came to 12 bases. The CDR3 is made up of 14 amino acids. The CDR3 reads CASSPPWHNTEAFF. The CDR3 coding sequence is TGCGCCAGCAGCCCCCCTTGGCATAACACTGAAGCTTTCTTT.

The chain uses TRBV11-2 and TRBJ1-1, with D unresolved. V lost 4 bases, J lost 1 base, and 7 bases lay in between. Per the germline V gene, CDR1 is SGHAT and CDR2 is FQNNGV. The CDR3 length is 13 residues. Written as DNA, the CDR3 is TGTGCCAGCAGCTCTGGACGGAACACTGAAGCTTTCTTT. Protein: CASSSGRNTEAFF.

The J gene is TRBJ2-7, the V gene TRBV12-3 or TRBV12-4; perhaps D is TRBD1 or TRBD2 (5 bases each). V shed 5 bases and J shed 4 bases, with 9 bases lying between them. This CDR3 has 12 residues. CDR3 in amino acids: CASSTGTYEQYF. The CDR3 bases are TGTGCCAGCAGTACCGGGACGTACGAGCAGTACTTC.

The CDR3 is CASSLATADHTIYF. The DNA for the CDR3 is TGCGCCAGCAGCTTGGCGACAGCCGATCACACCATATATTTT. V is TRBV5-1 and J is TRBJ1-3, with TRBD1 as a possible D gene (5 bases). CDR3 size: 14 residues. Germline V CDR1 and CDR2: SGHRS, YFSETQ. V lost 0 bases and J lost 8, with 12 bases in between. Full variable domain (missing parts from reference TRBV5-1 and TRBJ1-3): KAGVTQTPRYLIKTRGQQVTLSCSPISGHRSVSWYQQTPGQGLQFLFEYFSETQRNKGNFPGRFSGRQFSNSRSEMNVSTLELGDSALYLCASSLATADHTIYFGEGSWLTVV.